This TCR beta chain was sequenced for a study of cytomegalovirus exposure and HLA in healthy donors. On the study more broadly: Early released data had about 80 million unique TCRs, all coming from HLA-typed donors.

As concerns this clone: Its antigen remains unidentified.

PCR used 60 Vbeta primers and 13 Jbeta primers. Only in-frame clones appear in the TCRdb table, and some are missing; sequencing was by immunoSEQ multiplex PCR. The profile covers 150,000 to 200,000 clones, with roughly 90% appearing a single time and about 1.1% taken by the ten largest. Overall study findings and caveats: Most CMV-associated TCR beta chains appeared HLA-restricted in a later analysis. Excluded were some V segments that proved indistinguishable, including TRBV6-2 and TRBV6-3.

The V gene lost 4 bases and the J gene lost 0 bases, with 10 bases spanning the gap. The CDR3 covers 15 residues. Looked up from germline, CDR1 is SEHNR and CDR2 is FQNEAQ (reference sequence). Sequenced sample: PBMCs. The chain employs TRBV7-9 and TRBJ2-4; weak D call: TRBD1 (5 bases). The receptor was isolated from a boy between 2 and 10 years old in good health and CMV-seronegative. The CDR3 nucleotides are TGTGCCAGCAGCTACACAGGAGAAGCCAAAAACATTCAGTACTTC. This translates into CASSYTGEAKNIQYF.